These 16 T cell receptor beta chains came from one sample sequenced in a study of human T cells and chemical hapten exposure. Indicated time point: patch test 1, 2 weeks after DPC sensitization. The treatment here: therapeutic diphenylcyclopropenone sensitization with weekly scalp DPC. In TCRdb, the RACE reads were re-called with MiXCR into one record per CDR3 protein. The repertoire holds around 160,000 distinct CDR3 sequences, with approximately 15% as singletons. Sequencing was performed on whole blood, taken in connection with sensitization to the hapten diphenylcyclopropenone (DPC). The receptors here all came from a woman aged 25 to 39 with alopecia areata. Some clones in this sample may be carry-over from other donors' samples.

This clonotype was observed a handful of times. The chain has TRBV29-1 and TRBJ1-1, with D unresolved. Germline V CDR1 and CDR2: SQVTM, ANQGSEA. The CDR3 is made up of 13 amino acids. V was clipped by 4 bases and J by 0 bases, with 9 bases between them. The CDR3 coding sequence is TGCAGCGTTGCCTTACAGCTGAACACTGAAGCTTTCTTT. Protein product: CSVALQLNTEAFF.

This clonotype has just a few counts. The chain couples TRBV6-2 or TRBV6-3 to TRBJ2-7; 7 bases fit TRBD2. The CDR3 length is 19 residues. Germline V lookup: CDR1 MNHEY, CDR2 SVGEGT. V lost 0 bases and J lost 2; bases outside the gene matches: 16. The CDR3, as DNA: TGTGCCAGCAGTTACTCGACTTCCACCCCGGGACTAAATACCTACGAGCAGTACTTC. Translated: CASSYSTSTPGLNTYEQYF.

This clonotype was counted a few times. V is TRBV29-1 and J is TRBJ2-3; possibly TRBD2 for D (6 bases). Trimming left V 8 bases short and J 4 bases short, with 13 bases between. The germline V gene encodes CDR1 SQVTM and CDR2 ANQGSEA. This CDR3 has 12 residues. The CDR3 bases are TGCAGCCGGAGGGGACCCCCAGATACGCAGTATTTT. The encoded protein is CSRRGPPDTQYF.

There are a few counts of this clonotype. The chain employs TRBV20-1 and TRBJ2-7, with 9 bases that match TRBD2. Germline V lookup: CDR1 DFQATT, CDR2 SNEGSKA (reference sequence). This CDR3 is built from 15 residues. V gave up 1 base and J gave up 1 base; unmatched junction bases: 5. CDR3 coding DNA: TGCAGTGCTAGAGTATCCAGCGGGAGGTCCTACGAGCAGTACTTC. It is translated as CSARVSSGRSYEQYF.

This clonotype showed up many times. The genes are TRBV28 and TRBJ1-6, with D unclear. Germline V CDR1 and CDR2: MDHEN, SYDVKM. The CDR3 loop spans 16 amino acids. Trimming removed 5 bases at V and 2 bases at J, with 13 bases between. The chain's CDR3 is CASSLLGSTYNSPLHF. CDR3 nucleotides: TGTGCCAGCAGTCTCCTCGGGAGCACCTATAATTCACCCCTCCACTTT. Filled out from reference TRBV28 and TRBJ1-6, the complete variable domain reads DVKVTQSSRYLVKRTGEKVFLECVQDMDHENMFWYRQDPGLGLRLIYFSYDVKMKEKGDIPEGYSVSREKKERFSLILESASTNQTSMYLCASSLLGSTYNSPLHFGNGTRLTVT.

The rearrangement uses TRBV7-8 and TRBJ2-1, with 7 nucleotides matching TRBD2. CDR1 SGHVS and CDR2 FQNEAQ come from the germline V gene. The J segment lost 5 bases and the V segment lost 4 bases, leaving 11 bases of the junction unmatched. The CDR3 covers 16 residues. Here the CDR3 DNA reads TGTGCCAGCAGCTCGGACCGGGACTACTTAGACAATGAGCAGTTCTTC. Residues: CASSSDRDYLDNEQFF.

CDR3 sequence (DNA): TGCAGTGCTAGAGATGTCGCGGGGACCTCCTACGAGCAGTACTTC. Protein: CSARDVAGTSYEQYF. The chain is built from TRBV20-1 and TRBJ2-7, with D perhaps TRBD2 (6 bases). This CDR3 is built from 15 residues. The germline CDR1 and CDR2 sequences are DFQATT and SNEGSKA (reference sequence). Between the trimmed V and J ends, which lost 0 bases and 0 bases, there was a span of 12 bases.

The chain links TRBV29-1 to TRBJ1-1; D might be TRBD1 (6 bases). CDR3 length: 14 amino acids. CDR1 is SQVTM and CDR2 is ANQGSEA in the germline V gene. V gave up 4 bases and J gave up 2 bases, with 14 bases separating them. The CDR3: CSVVRTAVNTEAFF. CDR3 nucleotides: TGCAGCGTTGTGCGGACAGCCGTCAACACTGAAGCTTTCTTT.

The rearrangement links TRBV5-1 to TRBJ2-3, with D unresolved. The germline V gene has CDR1 SGHRS and CDR2 YFSETQ. V was shortened by 6 bases and J by 3 bases, with 20 bases between the two germline ends. CDR3 size: 16 residues. The CDR3 nucleotides read TGCGCCAGCACAACTGGCGTCGCAAGCAAGACAGATACGCAGTATTTT. Residues: CASTTGVASKTDTQYF.

The chain carries TRBV7-6 and TRBJ2-1, with D unclear. Germline loops: CDR1 SGHVS, CDR2 FNYEAQ. Deletions cut 0 bases from V and 3 bases from J, with 6 bases between. The CDR3 totals 14 residues. Here the CDR3 reads CASSLANSYNEQFF. As DNA, the CDR3 is TGTGCCAGCAGCTTAGCGAATAGCTACAATGAGCAGTTCTTC.

This clonotype turned up a few times. This chain uses TRBV7-8 with TRBJ1-4, with 10 bases that match TRBD1. J was trimmed by 0 bases and V by 1 base; bases with no gene match: 2. The CDR3 covers 17 residues. The germline V gene encodes CDR1 SGHVS and CDR2 FQNEAQ. DNA for the CDR3: TGTGCCAGCAGCTTAGTAGGACAGGGGGCAACTAATGAAAAACTGTTTTTT. Encoded protein: CASSLVGQGATNEKLFF.

In its sample, this clonotype was seen a few times. The J gene is TRBJ2-7, the V gene TRBV3-1, with 8 bases aligning to TRBD2. CDR3 size: 17 residues. V shed 1 base, J shed 4 bases, and the junction held 12 bases outside the gene matches. From germline, CDR1 is LGHDT and CDR2 YNNKEL (reference sequence). DNA of the CDR3: TGTGCCAGCAGCCAAGCCGGCAACGCGGGAGGACCGTACGAGCAGTACTTC. This translates into CASSQAGNAGGPYEQYF.

This clonotype was seen only a few times. The chain employs TRBV29-1 and TRBJ2-2; TRBD2 agrees at 11 bases. CDR3 length: 16 amino acids. Germline CDR1 is SQVTM and CDR2 is ANQGSEA. The junction had 5 bases not matched to a gene; V was cut back by 5 bases and J by 0 bases. The CDR3 coding sequence is TGCAGCGTTTCGGCTAGCGGGGGGACGAACACCGGGGAGCTGTTTTTT. It is translated as CSVSASGGTNTGELFF.

There are a few counts of this clonotype. This chain joins TRBV18 and TRBJ1-6, with D hard to call. CDR1 and CDR2 from the germline V gene are KGHSH and LQKENI. Trimming removed 11 bases at V and 8 bases at J, with 16 bases between. The CDR3 totals 13 residues. CDR3 loop: CASRATEDSPLHF. CDR3 nucleotides: TGTGCCTCGCGGGCTACAGAGGATTCACCCCTCCACTTT. Combining the CDR3 with reference TRBV18 and TRBJ1-6 gives the whole variable domain NAGVMQNPRHLVRRRGQEARLRCSPMKGHSHVYWYRQLPEEGLKFMVYLQKENIIDESGMPKERFSAEFPKEGPSILRIQQVVRGDSAAYFCASRATEDSPLHFGNGTRLTVT.

This clonotype was detected a few times. This chain links TRBV6-2 or TRBV6-3 with TRBJ2-2, with D perhaps being TRBD1 or TRBD2 (5 bases each). The germline V gene encodes CDR1 MNHEY and CDR2 SVGEGT. V lost 5 bases to trimming and J lost 6 bases, with 13 bases between them. This CDR3 has 14 residues. The CDR3 protein is CASSPLLGAGELFF. Here the CDR3 DNA reads TGTGCCAGCAGTCCCCTGTTGGGGGCCGGGGAGCTGTTTTTT.

The chain joins TRBV29-1 to TRBJ2-3, with 8 bases identical to TRBD1. V gave up 3 bases and J gave up 4 bases; unmatched junction bases: 3. The CDR3 consists of 13 residues. CDR1 is SQVTM and CDR2 is ANQGSEA in the germline V gene. CDR3 loop: CSVEGTGADTQYF. The CDR3 bases are TGCAGCGTTGAGGGGACAGGCGCAGATACGCAGTATTTT.